The 20 T cell receptor beta chains in this list originate from one sample, sequenced in a study of T cells in Graves' hyperthyroidism and ophthalmopathy. There were TCR beta CDR3 regions amplified from RNA transcripts. First-round RT-PCR targeting the TCR CDR3 was performed with the HTBI primer set. TCRdb redid the calling of the multiplex PCR reads with MiXCR, one entry per CDR3 protein. The sample carries 250,000 or so distinct CDR3 sequences, approximately 16% recorded once. Sequencing was carried out using blood. These receptor sequences come from a woman between 18 and 29 years old with Graves' ophthalmopathy.

Many counts were recorded for this clonotype. The gene calls are TRBV30 and TRBJ2-7; either TRBD1 or TRBD2 may fit D (5 bases each). Germline CDR1 GTSNPN, CDR2 SVGIG (reference sequence). V was shortened by 1 base and J by 4 bases, with 11 bases between the two germline ends. The CDR3 contains 13 residues. The CDR3 DNA reads TGTGCCTGGAGTGGTGTTGGGGGATACGAGCAGTACTTC. As protein: CAWSGVGGYEQYF.

This clonotype has a count of ten or more. The V call is TRBV20-1, the J call TRBJ1-5, with D unresolved. The CDR3 loop spans 13 amino acids. Trimming removed 7 bases at V and 0 bases at J, with 10 bases between. CDR1 DFQATT and CDR2 SNEGSKA come from the germline V gene (reference sequence). CDR3 region: CSGRADSNQPQHF. DNA of the CDR3: TGCAGTGGACGGGCGGATAGCAATCAGCCCCAGCATTTT.

Many counts were recorded for this clonotype. The chain uses TRBV10-3 and TRBJ2-7; the match to TRBD2 covers 10 bases. The germline V gene encodes CDR1 ENHRY and CDR2 SYGVKD. The CDR3 loop spans 18 amino acids. J was trimmed by 1 base and V by 3 bases; bases with no gene match: 12. CDR3 region: CAISELETSGPLSYEQYF. CDR3 nucleotide sequence: TGTGCCATCAGTGAACTTGAGACTAGCGGGCCCCTATCCTACGAGCAGTACTTC.

This clonotype was counted many times. V usage is TRBV5-1 and J usage is TRBJ2-1; 8 bases line up with TRBD1. Trimming removed 3 bases from V and 7 bases from J; junction bases left unmatched: 9. The CDR3 consists of 15 residues. Germline CDR1 and CDR2: SGHRS and YFSETQ. The CDR3 region is CASSSDRGSVNEQFF. CDR3 nucleotide sequence: TGCGCCAGCAGCTCTGACAGGGGATCAGTGAATGAGCAGTTCTTC.

This clonotype was recorded a few times. The chain is built from TRBV10-2 and TRBJ1-4; D not certain. CDR3 size: 14 residues. Per germline, CDR1 WSHSY and CDR2 SAAADI. The germline V and J ends were trimmed by 7 bases and 5 bases, with 14 bases remaining between them. This chain's CDR3 is CASMRSNQNEKLFF. Written as DNA, the CDR3 is TGCGCCAGCATGAGAAGCAACCAAAATGAAAAACTGTTTTTT.

The table lists this clonotype with many counts. V gene TRBV5-5 combines with J gene TRBJ2-3; a possible D gene is TRBD2 (6 bases). The germline V gene encodes CDR1 SGHKS and CDR2 YYEKEE (reference sequence). The CDR3 contains 15 residues. V lost 5 bases to trimming and J lost 5 bases, with 18 bases between them. CDR3 bases: TGTGCCAGCAGTCGAAATCCGGGGGAAGGAGATACGCAGTATTTT. Translated: CASSRNPGEGDTQYF.

This clonotype was seen many times. The chain uses TRBV11-2 and TRBJ2-7, with a weak D call TRBD2 (6 bases). CDR3 length equals 14 residues. Per germline, CDR1 SGHAT and CDR2 FQNNGV. Between the trimmed V and J ends, which lost 2 bases and 6 bases, there was a span of 14 bases. CDR3 nucleotides: TGTGCCAGCAGCTTAAGTTGGGGGGAGAGCGAGCAGTACTTC. Encoded protein: CASSLSWGESEQYF.

This clonotype was counted many times. The chain employs TRBV20-1 and TRBJ2-7; D gene uncertain. V was shortened by 0 bases and J by 8 bases, with 17 bases between the two germline ends. The CDR3 runs to 14 residues. Germline V gene sequence: CDR1 DFQATT, CDR2 SNEGSKA (reference sequence). The DNA of the CDR3 is TGCAGTGCTAGAGATCGGCAGCAGCCGTTAAAGCAGTACTTC. Protein sequence: CSARDRQQPLKQYF.

In its sample, this clonotype was seen many times. The CDR3 loop reads CSARESPVEPQHF. The CDR3 DNA is TGCAGTGCTAGGGAATCACCGGTGGAGCCCCAGCATTTT. The V call is TRBV20-1, the J call TRBJ1-5; D unclear. The CDR3 extends over 13 amino acids. Germline CDR1 and CDR2: DFQATT and SNEGSKA (reference sequence). Trimming took 3 bases from V and 8 from J, leaving 14 bases between them.

This clonotype was seen many times. The CDR3 sequence is CASSQDIGGGAGNEQFF. DNA of the CDR3: TGTGCCAGCAGCCAAGATATTGGCGGGGGGGCGGGAAATGAGCAGTTCTTC. The V and J genes are TRBV3-1 and TRBJ2-1, with TRBD2 matching over 9 bases. This CDR3 is 17 amino acids long. Germline trimming cut 0 bases from V and 7 bases from J; bases unmatched to any gene: 10. Germline-derived CDR1 and CDR2 are LGHDT and YNNKEL (reference sequence).

This clonotype was recorded many times. Compared with germline, one end of the junction differs, possibly owing to a read error. V usage is TRBV28 and J usage is TRBJ2-7; 7 nucleotides match TRBD1. Per germline, CDR1 MDHEN and CDR2 SYDVKM. This CDR3 comprises 12 residues. The CDR3 here is CASSLTGYEQYF. The DNA for the CDR3 is TGCGCCAGCAGCTTGACAGGGTACGAGCAGTACTTC.

This clonotype was seen at least ten times. The chain links TRBV15 to TRBJ1-1; 10 bases map to TRBD1. Germline V lookup: CDR1 LNHNV, CDR2 YYDKDF (reference sequence). With 0 bases clipped from V and 4 bases from J, the junction kept 5 bases outside the gene matches. This CDR3 contains 16 residues. The CDR3 region is CATSRDRTGGSTEAFF. DNA of the CDR3: TGTGCCACCAGCAGAGATAGGACAGGGGGGAGCACTGAAGCTTTCTTT.

This clonotype was recorded only once. The CDR3 spells CASSYLGGYTF. In DNA form, the CDR3 reads TGTGCCAGCAGTTACTTAGGGGGCTACACCTTC. The genes are TRBV6-2 or TRBV6-3 and TRBJ1-2; D remains unclear. V was cut by 1 base and J by 8 bases, with 5 bases left in between. The CDR3 covers 11 residues. Germline-derived CDR1 and CDR2 are MNHEY and SVGEGT.

At least ten counts were recorded for this clonotype. V gene TRBV30 combines with J gene TRBJ2-5; 11 bases align to TRBD2. Germline CDR1 reads GTSNPN; CDR2 reads SVGIG (reference sequence). V gave up 3 bases and J gave up 4 bases; unmatched junction bases: 10. There are 16 residues in the CDR3. The DNA for the CDR3 is TGTGCCTGGAGCCTCGGGCTAGCGGGGGGAGGAGAGACCCAGTACTTC. Its protein product is CAWSLGLAGGGETQYF.

This clonotype showed up just a few times. The gene calls are TRBV20-1 and TRBJ2-3; 12 bases map to TRBD2. The germline gives CDR1 DFQATT, CDR2 SNEGSKA (reference sequence). V lost 4 bases to trimming and J lost 3 bases; unmatched junction nucleotides: 5. This CDR3 comprises 15 residues. This chain's CDR3 is CSATPGTSGTDTQYF. In DNA form, the CDR3 reads TGCAGTGCTACCCCCGGGACTAGCGGGACAGATACGCAGTATTTT.

The sample holds many counts of this clonotype. This CDR3 reads CASSQGSNIQYF. The CDR3 region has the DNA TGTGCCAGCAGCCAAGGATCCAACATTCAGTACTTC. This chain connects TRBV3-1 to TRBJ2-4, with D unresolved. V was clipped by 1 base and J by 7 bases, with 5 bases between them. The germline V gene encodes CDR1 LGHDT and CDR2 YNNKEL (reference sequence). There are 12 residues in the CDR3.

This clonotype was detected ten times or more. V gene TRBV20-1 combines with J gene TRBJ2-1; 7 nucleotides agree with TRBD1. The junction had 10 bases not matched to a gene; V was cut back by 5 bases and J by 6 bases. CDR1 and CDR2 (germline): DFQATT, SNEGSKA (reference sequence). This CDR3 spans 14 amino acids. DNA of the CDR3: TGCAGTGCTGGACAGGTAATGACTACCAATGAGCAGTTCTTC. Translation gives CSAGQVMTTNEQFF.

The table lists this clonotype with many counts. Since a much larger clone is just one base distant, this may be a read error. The chain employs TRBV20-1 and TRBJ1-1; no firm D call. V was trimmed by 5 bases and J by 2 bases, leaving 9 bases between them. CDR3 length: 12 residues. Germline-derived CDR1 and CDR2 are DFQATT and SNEGSKA (reference sequence). The CDR3 region has the DNA TGCAGTGCTGGGTGGCCAAACACTGAAGCTTTCTTT. Translation gives CSAGWPNTEAFF.

This clonotype was picked up a small number of times. The chain combines TRBV19 with TRBJ1-2; no firm D call. CDR1 and CDR2 (germline): LNHDA, SQIVND (reference sequence). There are 14 residues in the CDR3. The V end was cut by 0 bases, the J end by 2 bases, with 7 bases between. As DNA, the CDR3 is TGTGCCAGTAGTATAGACGGATGGAACTATGGCTACACCTTC. This gives the protein CASSIDGWNYGYTF.

This clonotype was counted only a few times. The rearrangement uses TRBV9 and TRBJ2-2, with TRBD2 matching over 8 bases. V lost 0 bases to trimming and J lost 3 bases; unmatched junction nucleotides: 7. The CDR3 runs to 17 residues. The V gene's germline CDR1 is SGDLS and CDR2 YYNGEE. Here the CDR3 DNA reads TGTGCCAGCAGCGTAGCTCTTGCGGGGGGCGACACCGGGGAGCTGTTTTTT. This sequence encodes CASSVALAGGDTGELFF.